The 13 T cell receptor beta chains below come from one sample, sequenced in a study of T cell responses to AZD1222 COVID-19 vaccine. TCRdb's table, derived via immunoSEQ multiplex PCR, lists solely in-frame clones and lacks some. The sample includes approximately 76,000 clones, 70% to 85% seen only once; the top ten take about 3%. This specimen was peripheral blood, taken on day 0 of AZD1222 vaccination. These receptors were obtained from an adult in good health.

In this sample, this clone turned up a few times. The chain recombines TRBV2 with TRBJ2-3; 10 bases agree with TRBD2. V gave up 7 bases and J gave up 5 bases; unmatched junction bases: 9. The germline V gene has CDR1 SNHLY and CDR2 FYNNEI. The CDR3 totals 15 residues. The CDR3 nucleotides are TGTGCCAGCACCCAGAGCGGGGGGGCCTTAGATACGCAGTATTTT. Its translation is CASTQSGGALDTQYF.

The gene calls are TRBV5-1 and TRBJ1-1, with 9 bases lining up with TRBD1. From germline, CDR1 is SGHRS and CDR2 YFSETQ. The CDR3 spans 15 residues. The ends lost 4 bases at V and 5 bases at J; junction bases unmatched: 9. CDR3 protein: CASSPRGQGGTEAFF. The CDR3 DNA sequence: TGCGCCAGCAGCCCCCGGGGACAGGGTGGAACTGAAGCTTTCTTT. Full variable domain (remainder filled in from reference TRBV5-1 and TRBJ1-1): KAGVTQTPRYLIKTRGQQVTLSCSPISGHRSVSWYQQTPGQGLQFLFEYFSETQRNKGNFPGRFSGRQFSNSRSEMNVSTLELGDSALYLCASSPRGQGGTEAFFGQGTRLTVV.

The chain's CDR3 is CASSYSMAGQGYGYTF. In nucleotides, the CDR3 is TGTGCCAGCAGTTACTCGATGGCTGGCCAAGGGTATGGCTACACCTTC. V gene TRBV6-5 combines with J gene TRBJ1-2; D gene unclear. CDR1 is MNHEY, CDR2 SVGAGI, per germline. This CDR3 has 16 residues. The V end was cut by 0 bases, the J end by 5 bases, with 16 bases between.

V gene TRBV3-1 (or the pseudogene TRBV3-2) combines with J gene TRBJ1-2; D is possibly TRBD1 (5 bases). V lost 1 base, J lost 0 bases, and 9 bases lay in between. Germline V CDR1 and CDR2: LGHDT, YNNKEL (reference sequence). There are 15 residues in the CDR3. The CDR3 here is CASSQGGLANYGYTF. The CDR3 DNA reads TGTGCCAGCAGCCAAGGGGGGTTAGCTAACTATGGCTACACCTTC.

J is TRBJ2-5 and V is TRBV9; a weak D match, TRBD2 (7 bases). Germline V gene lookup returns CDR1 SGDLS and CDR2 YYNGEE. The CDR3 runs to 17 residues. V lost 0 bases, J lost 2 bases, and 17 bases lay in between. The chain's CDR3 is CASSVATGGTPQETQYF. The CDR3 nucleotides read TGTGCCAGCAGCGTAGCTACCGGGGGGACACCGCAAGAGACCCAGTACTTC.

The gene calls are TRBV30 and TRBJ1-5; no reliable D call. The germline V gene encodes CDR1 GTSNPN and CDR2 SVGIG (reference sequence). The length of the CDR3 is 15 residues. V lost 0 bases and J 6 bases, leaving 15 bases between the germline ends. CDR3 region: CAWSVRTTKSQPQHF. CDR3 nucleotides: TGTGCCTGGAGTGTTAGGACCACAAAGTCTCAGCCCCAGCATTTT. The full variable domain, completed using reference TRBV30 and TRBJ1-5, is SQTIHQWPATLVQPVGSPLSLECTVEGTSNPNLYWYRQAAGRGLQLLFYSVGIGQISSEVPQNLSASRPQDRQFILSSKKLLLSDSGFYLCAWSVRTTKSQPQHFGDGTRLSIL.

The CDR3 reads CASSSRTSGGLYEQYF. The CDR3 DNA is TGTGCCAGCAGCTCCAGGACTAGCGGGGGGCTGTACGAGCAGTACTTC. V is TRBV11-2 and J is TRBJ2-7; TRBD2 matches 14 bases. Per germline, CDR1 SGHAT and CDR2 FQNNGV. The length of the CDR3 is 16 residues. With V trimmed by 4 bases and J by 4 bases, 6 bases remained unmatched.

The V and J genes are TRBV5-1 and TRBJ1-4; the match to TRBD1 covers 10 bases. From germline, CDR1 is SGHRS and CDR2 YFSETQ. CDR3 length equals 16 residues. V dropped 4 bases and J dropped 5; count of bases not matched to a gene: 8. The CDR3 nucleotides are TGCGCCAGCAGCCCGGCAATGGGACAGGGGAATGAAAAACTGTTTTTT. As protein: CASSPAMGQGNEKLFF.

The rearrangement links TRBV5-6 to TRBJ1-2; possibly TRBD1 for D (5 bases). The V gene lost 4 bases and the J gene lost 7 bases, with 14 bases spanning the gap. In germline, CDR1 is SGHDT, CDR2 YYEEEE. This CDR3 contains 13 residues. CDR3 DNA: TGTGCCAGCAGCGTTAGCGGGGCTGTTGGCTACACCTTC. Residues: CASSVSGAVGYTF.

The table lists this clone with a few counts. The chain links TRBV12-3 or TRBV12-4 to TRBJ1-1; D is perhaps TRBD1 (5 bases). V lost 4 bases and J lost 7, with 10 bases in between. The CDR3 has 12 residues. Here the CDR3 DNA reads TGTGCCAGCAGTTCCCTTGGGGGTGAAGCTTTCTTT. Residues: CASSSLGGEAFF.

The chain uses TRBV2 and TRBJ1-2; TRBD1 matches at 12 bases. J was trimmed by 8 bases and V by 8 bases; bases with no gene match: 9. This CDR3 has 14 amino acids. CDR1 is SNHLY and CDR2 is FYNNEI in the germline V gene. This CDR3 reads CASCRDRGRQGYTF. The CDR3 DNA is TGTGCCAGCTGCCGGGACAGGGGGCGTCAAGGCTACACCTTC.

The V call is TRBV7-8, the J call TRBJ1-4; no definite D call. CDR3 size: 17 residues. Germline V CDR1 and CDR2: SGHVS, FQNEAQ. The germline V and J ends were trimmed by 1 base and 2 bases, with 14 bases remaining between them. CDR3 coding DNA: TGTGCCAGCAGCTTAGGTCGAAGGGTTGACACTAATGAAAAACTGTTTTTT. As protein: CASSLGRRVDTNEKLFF. The full variable domain, rest sourced from reference TRBV7-8 and TRBJ1-4, is GAGVSQSPRYKVAKRGQDVALRCDPISGHVSLFWYQQALGQGPEFLTYFQNEAQLDKSGLPSDRFFAERPEGSVSTLKIQRTQQEDSAVYLCASSLGRRVDTNEKLFFGSGTQLSVL.

The CDR3 DNA reads as TGTGCCAGTAGTATACTCGCGGATCAGCCCCAGCATTTT. It is translated as CASSILADQPQHF. The genes are TRBV19 and TRBJ1-5; D unclear. Between the trimmed V and J ends, which lost 2 bases and 5 bases, there was a span of 7 bases. The CDR3 loop spans 13 amino acids. Germline V gene lookup returns CDR1 LNHDA and CDR2 SQIVND (reference sequence).